This note documents a single TCR beta chain sequence. The data belong to a study of blood T cell repertoires in COVID-19. Study information: Nucleic acid was either cDNA or gDNA, and it came from T cells, B-cell-depleted T cells, or PBMCs.

With V trimmed by 5 bases and J by 6 bases, 9 bases remained unmatched. The CDR3 is made up of 15 amino acids. Germline assignment: CDR1 SGHTA and CDR2 FQGNSA. Clones were read by immunoSEQ multiplex PCR, and TCRdb kept only the in-frame ones, dropping some. The table has roughly 300,000 clones, about 85% seen once. The rearrangement links TRBV7-2 to TRBJ2-2, with 7 positions matching TRBD2. This clonotype was obtained from a woman in her 30s who had recovered from COVID-19. Sequenced input: PBMCs or T cells enriched from blood (not recorded which). The CDR3 sequence: CASSTWGGRAGELFF. CDR3 DNA: TGTGCCAGCAGCACATGGGGGGGAAGAGCCGGGGAGCTGTTTTTT.